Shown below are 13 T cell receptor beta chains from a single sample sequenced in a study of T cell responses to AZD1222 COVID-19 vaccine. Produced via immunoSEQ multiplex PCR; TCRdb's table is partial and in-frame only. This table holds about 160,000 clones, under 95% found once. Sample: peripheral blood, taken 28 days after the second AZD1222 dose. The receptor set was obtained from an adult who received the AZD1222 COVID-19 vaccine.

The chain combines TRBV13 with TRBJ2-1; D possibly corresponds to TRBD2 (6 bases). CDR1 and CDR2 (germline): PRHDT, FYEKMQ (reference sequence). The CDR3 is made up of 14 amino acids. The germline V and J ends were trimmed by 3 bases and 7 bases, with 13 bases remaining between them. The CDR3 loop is CASSLDRAGNEQFF. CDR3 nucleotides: TGTGCCAGCAGCTTGGATCGGGCGGGGAATGAGCAGTTCTTC.

CDR3 protein: CASSQVGGRENEQFF. In DNA, the CDR3 is TGCGCCAGCAGCCAAGTGGGCGGGAGAGAAAATGAGCAGTTCTTC. The rearrangement uses TRBV4-3 and TRBJ2-1, with 7 bases fitting TRBD2. The J segment lost 7 bases and the V segment lost 1 base, leaving 7 bases of the junction unmatched. CDR1 and CDR2 from the germline V gene are LGHNA and YSLEER. CDR3 size: 15 residues.

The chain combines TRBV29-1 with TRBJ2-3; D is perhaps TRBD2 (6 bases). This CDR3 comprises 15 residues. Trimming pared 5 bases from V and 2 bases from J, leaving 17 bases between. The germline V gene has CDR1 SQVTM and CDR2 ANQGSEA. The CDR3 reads CSVTGGKPFTDTQYF. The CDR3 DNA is TGCAGCGTTACTGGGGGGAAGCCCTTCACAGATACGCAGTATTTT.

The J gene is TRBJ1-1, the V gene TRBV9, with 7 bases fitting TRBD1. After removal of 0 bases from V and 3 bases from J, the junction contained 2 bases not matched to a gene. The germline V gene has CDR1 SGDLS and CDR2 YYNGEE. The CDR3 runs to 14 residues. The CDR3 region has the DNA TGTGCCAGCAGCGTAGGCCAGGGGGACACTGAAGCTTTCTTT. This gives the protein CASSVGQGDTEAFF.

The CDR3 nucleotides are TGTGCCATCAGTGATTTGGGTGACGGCAAAAACATTCAGTACTTC. Translation gives CAISDLGDGKNIQYF. The chain recombines TRBV10-3 with TRBJ2-4, with D unresolved. The V gene lost 3 bases and the J gene lost 3 bases, with 12 bases spanning the gap. The CDR3 loop spans 15 amino acids. Germline CDR1 ENHRY, CDR2 SYGVKD.

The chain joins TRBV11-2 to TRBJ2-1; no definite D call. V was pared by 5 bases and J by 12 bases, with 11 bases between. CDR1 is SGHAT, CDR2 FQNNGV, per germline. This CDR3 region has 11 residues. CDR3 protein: CASSAPGGQFF. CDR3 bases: TGTGCCAGCAGCGCCCCGGGCGGGCAGTTCTTC.

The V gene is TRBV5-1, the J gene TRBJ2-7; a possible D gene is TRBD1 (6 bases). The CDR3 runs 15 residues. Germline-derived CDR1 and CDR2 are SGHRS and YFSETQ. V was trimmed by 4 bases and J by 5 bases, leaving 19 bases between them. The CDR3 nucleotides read TGCGCCAGCAGCACAGGGCAAGGGCCATTCCACGAGCAGTACTTC. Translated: CASSTGQGPFHEQYF. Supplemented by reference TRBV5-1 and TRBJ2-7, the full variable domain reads KAGVTQTPRYLIKTRGQQVTLSCSPISGHRSVSWYQQTPGQGLQFLFEYFSETQRNKGNFPGRFSGRQFSNSRSEMNVSTLELGDSALYLCASSTGQGPFHEQYFGPGTRLTVT.

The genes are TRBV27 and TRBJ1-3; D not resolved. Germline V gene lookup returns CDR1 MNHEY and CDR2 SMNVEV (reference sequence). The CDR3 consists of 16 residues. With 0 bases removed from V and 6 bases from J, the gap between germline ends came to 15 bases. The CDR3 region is CASSLSGVASANTIYF. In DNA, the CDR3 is TGTGCCAGCAGTTTATCGGGCGTGGCGTCAGCAAACACCATATATTTT.

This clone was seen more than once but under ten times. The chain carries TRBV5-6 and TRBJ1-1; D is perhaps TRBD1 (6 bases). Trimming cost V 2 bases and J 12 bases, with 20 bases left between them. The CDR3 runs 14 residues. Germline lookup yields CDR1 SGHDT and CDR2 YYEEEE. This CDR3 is CASSLLGPQGGTFF. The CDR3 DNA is TGTGCCAGCAGCTTATTGGGTCCACAGGGCGGGACTTTCTTT.

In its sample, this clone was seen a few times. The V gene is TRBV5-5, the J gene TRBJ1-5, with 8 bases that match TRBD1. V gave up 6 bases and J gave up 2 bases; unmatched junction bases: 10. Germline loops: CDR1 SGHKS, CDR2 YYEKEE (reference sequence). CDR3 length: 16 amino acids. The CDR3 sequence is CASTGQGPRGNQPQHF. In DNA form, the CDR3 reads TGTGCCAGCACCGGACAGGGTCCAAGGGGCAATCAGCCCCAGCATTTT.

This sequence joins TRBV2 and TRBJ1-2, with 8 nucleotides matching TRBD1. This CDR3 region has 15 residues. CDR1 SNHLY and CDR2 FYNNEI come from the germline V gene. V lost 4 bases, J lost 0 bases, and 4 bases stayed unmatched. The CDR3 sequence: CASSGGTGANYGYTF. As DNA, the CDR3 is TGTGCCAGCAGTGGAGGGACAGGAGCTAACTATGGCTACACCTTC.

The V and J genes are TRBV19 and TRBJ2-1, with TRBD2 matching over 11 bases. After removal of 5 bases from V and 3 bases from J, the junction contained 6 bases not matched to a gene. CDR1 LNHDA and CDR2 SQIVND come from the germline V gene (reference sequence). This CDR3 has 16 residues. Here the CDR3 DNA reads TGTGCCAGTAGTTCCCCGACTAGCGGGGTCTACAATGAGCAGTTCTTC. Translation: CASSSPTSGVYNEQFF.

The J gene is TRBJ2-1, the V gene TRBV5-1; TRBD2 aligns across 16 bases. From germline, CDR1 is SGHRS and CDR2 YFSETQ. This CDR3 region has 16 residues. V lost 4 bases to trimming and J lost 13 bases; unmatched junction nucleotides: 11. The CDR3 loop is CASSPPGTSGRADQFF. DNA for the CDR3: TGCGCCAGCAGCCCACCCGGGACTAGCGGGAGGGCCGATCAGTTCTTC.